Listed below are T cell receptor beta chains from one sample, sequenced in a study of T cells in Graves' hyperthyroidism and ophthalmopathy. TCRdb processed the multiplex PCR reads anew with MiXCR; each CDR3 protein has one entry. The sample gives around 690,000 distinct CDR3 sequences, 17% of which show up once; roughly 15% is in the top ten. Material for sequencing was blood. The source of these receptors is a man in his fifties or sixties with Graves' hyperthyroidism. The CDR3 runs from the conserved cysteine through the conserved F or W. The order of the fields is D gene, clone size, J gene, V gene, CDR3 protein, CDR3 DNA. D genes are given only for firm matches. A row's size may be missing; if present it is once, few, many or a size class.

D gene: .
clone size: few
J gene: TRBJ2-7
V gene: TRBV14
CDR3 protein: CASSHEGNEQYF
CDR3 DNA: TGTGCCAGCAGCCACGAGGGTAACGAGCAGTACTTC

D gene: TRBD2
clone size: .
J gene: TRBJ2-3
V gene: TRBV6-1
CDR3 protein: CASRLTSGVTDTQYF
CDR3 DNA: TGTGCCAGCAGACTGACTAGCGGAGTCACAGATACGCAGTATTTT

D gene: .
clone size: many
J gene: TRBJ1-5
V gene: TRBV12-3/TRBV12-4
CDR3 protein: CASSSRGYSLPHF
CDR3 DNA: TGTGCCAGCAGTTCAAGGGGGTATTCCCTCCCGCATTTT

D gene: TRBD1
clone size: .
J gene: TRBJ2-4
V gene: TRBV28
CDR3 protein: CASSYKPGQGFKAKNIQYF
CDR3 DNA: TGTGCCAGCAGTTACAAACCGGGACAGGGGTTTAAAGCCAAAAACATTCAGTACTTC

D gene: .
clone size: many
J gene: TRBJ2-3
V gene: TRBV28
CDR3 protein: CASSLTGHTDTQYF
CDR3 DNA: TGTGCCAGCAGTTTGACTGGGCATACAGATACGCAGTATTTT

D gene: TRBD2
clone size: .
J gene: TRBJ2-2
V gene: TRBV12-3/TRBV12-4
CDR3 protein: CAGSSLAGGTGELFF
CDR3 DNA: TGTGCCGGCAGTTCGCTAGCGGGAGGCACCGGGGAGCTGTTTTTT

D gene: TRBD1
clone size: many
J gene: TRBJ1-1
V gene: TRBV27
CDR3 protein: CASSAQGGNTEAFF
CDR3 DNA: TGTGCCAGCAGTGCCCAGGGGGGGAACACTGAAGCTTTCTTT

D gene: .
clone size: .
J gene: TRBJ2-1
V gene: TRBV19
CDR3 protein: CASSALQGGNNEQFF
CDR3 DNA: TGTGCCAGTAGTGCTTTACAGGGCGGGAACAATGAGCAGTTCTTC

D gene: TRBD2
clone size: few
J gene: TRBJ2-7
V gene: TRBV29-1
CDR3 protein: CSVEGKRPGLAGVEQYF
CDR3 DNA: TGCAGCGTTGAAGGGAAGAGACCGGGACTAGCGGGAGTCGAGCAGTACTTC

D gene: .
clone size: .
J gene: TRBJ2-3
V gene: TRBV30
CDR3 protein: CAAAPPDTQYF
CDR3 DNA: TGTGCCGCAGCCCCACCGGATACGCAGTATTTT

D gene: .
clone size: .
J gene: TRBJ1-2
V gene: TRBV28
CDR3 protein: CASLQLGGGTGPALGSYTF
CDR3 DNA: TGTGCCAGCCTCCAACTGGGCGGTGGAACAGGACCAGCCTTGGGTAGCTACACCTTC

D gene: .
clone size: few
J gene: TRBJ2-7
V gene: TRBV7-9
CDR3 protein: CASSRGGSTYEQYF
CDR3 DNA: TGTGCCAGCAGCCGGGGCGGATCGACCTACGAGCAGTACTTC

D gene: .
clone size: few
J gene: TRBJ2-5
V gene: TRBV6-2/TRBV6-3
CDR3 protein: CASHTALGRETQYF
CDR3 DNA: TGTGCCAGCCATACGGCACTCGGCCGAGAGACCCAGTACTTC

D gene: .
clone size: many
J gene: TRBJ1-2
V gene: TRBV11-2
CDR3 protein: CASSLGGQLNYGYTF
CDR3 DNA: TGTGCCAGCAGCTTAGGTGGACAGCTTAACTATGGCTACACCTTC

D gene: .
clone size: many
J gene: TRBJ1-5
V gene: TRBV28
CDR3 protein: CASSLSASNQPQHF
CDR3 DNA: TGTGCCAGCAGTTTATCGGCTAGCAATCAGCCCCAGCATTTT

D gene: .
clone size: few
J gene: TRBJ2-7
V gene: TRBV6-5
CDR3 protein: CASSSAGAANYEQYF
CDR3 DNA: TGTGCCAGCAGTTCCGCCGGAGCTGCCAACTACGAGCAGTACTTC

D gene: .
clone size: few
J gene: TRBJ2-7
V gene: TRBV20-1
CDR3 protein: CSARMTGNRYEQYF
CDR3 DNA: TGCAGTGCCCGTATGACAGGTAATCGCTACGAGCAGTACTTC

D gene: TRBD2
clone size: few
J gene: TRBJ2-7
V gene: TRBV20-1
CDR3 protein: CSALSGTSGSLTYEQYF
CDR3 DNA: TGCAGTGCCCTCTCCGGGACTAGCGGGAGTCTGACGTACGAGCAGTACTTC

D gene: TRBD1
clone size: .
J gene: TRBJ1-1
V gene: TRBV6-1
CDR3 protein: CASSDSQGTEAFF
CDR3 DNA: TGTGCCAGCAGTGATTCACAGGGGACTGAAGCTTTCTTT